This TCR beta chain originates from a study of cytomegalovirus exposure and HLA in healthy donors. About the research overall: Earlier sequencing of approximately 200 million T cells yielded 95 million to 120 million unique TCR beta sequences.

Whole-study results and caveats: With later analysis, a missense DCLRE1C variant became linked to TCR beta V- and J-gene trimming. A later analysis, which compared TCR beta chains of equal frequency, found the HLA-associated ones more clonally expanded.

The PCR contained 60 Vbeta and 13 Jbeta primers. The method was immunoSEQ multiplex PCR; TCRdb's version includes in-frame clones alone and lacks a portion of them. Recorded for this sample: 150,000 to 200,000 clones. The CDR3 is 15 amino acids. The ends lost 5 bases at V and 2 bases at J; junction bases unmatched: 5. CDR1 is KGHSH and CDR2 is LQKENI in the germline V gene. Notes on this clone: Antigen unknown.

The gene calls are TRBV18 and TRBJ2-2; 7 nucleotides match TRBD1. The receptor's source is a woman younger than 35 in good health and CMV-seropositive. What was sequenced was PBMCs. CDR3 sequence (DNA): TGTGCCAGCTCATCTAGGGACAGCAACACCGGGGAGCTGTTTTTT. Amino acids: CASSSRDSNTGELFF.